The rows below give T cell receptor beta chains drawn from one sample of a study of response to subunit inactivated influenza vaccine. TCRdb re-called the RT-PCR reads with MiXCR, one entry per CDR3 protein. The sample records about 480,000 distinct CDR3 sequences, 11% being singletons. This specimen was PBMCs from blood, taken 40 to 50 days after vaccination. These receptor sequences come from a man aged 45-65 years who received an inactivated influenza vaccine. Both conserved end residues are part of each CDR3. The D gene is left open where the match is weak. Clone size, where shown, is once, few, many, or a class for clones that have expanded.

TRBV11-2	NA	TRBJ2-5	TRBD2	CASRAPLAGARETQYF	TGTGCCAGCCGAGCCCCCTTAGCGGGGGCCCGGGAGACCCAGTACTTC
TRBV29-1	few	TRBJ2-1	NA	CSVPPPGRDEQFF	TGCAGCGTCCCACCCCCCGGACGGGATGAGCAGTTCTTC
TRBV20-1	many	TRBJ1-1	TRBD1	CSALTGGGMNTEAFF	TGCAGTGCTTTAACAGGGGGCGGAATGAACACTGAAGCTTTCTTT
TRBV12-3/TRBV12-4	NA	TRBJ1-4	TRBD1	CASSRGQGGEKLFF	TGTGCCAGCAGTCGAGGACAGGGTGGTGAAAAACTGTTTTTT
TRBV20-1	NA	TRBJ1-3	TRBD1	CSAVQGRNTIYF	TGCAGTGCCGTACAGGGGCGAAACACCATATATTTT
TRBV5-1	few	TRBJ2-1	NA	CASSLVGTLSLDEQFF	TGCGCCAGCAGCTTGGTGGGGACTCTCAGCTTGGATGAGCAGTTCTTC
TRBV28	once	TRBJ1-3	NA	CASSTGANSGNTIYF	TGTGCCAGCTCCACCGGGGCGAACTCTGGAAACACCATATATTTT
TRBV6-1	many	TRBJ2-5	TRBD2	CASRRTRTKETQYF	TGTGCCAGCAGACGGACTAGAACCAAAGAGACCCAGTACTTC
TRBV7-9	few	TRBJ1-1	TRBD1	CASSPRQGSWTEAFF	TGTGCCAGCAGCCCTAGACAGGGGAGTTGGACTGAAGCTTTCTTT
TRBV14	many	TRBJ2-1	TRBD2	CASSPVGGTGGASYNEQFF	TGTGCCAGCAGCCCAGTGGGCGGTACCGGGGGGGCCTCCTACAATGAGCAGTTCTTC
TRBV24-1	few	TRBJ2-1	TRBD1	CATSGGTGGDEQFF	TGTGCCACGTCCGGTGGGACAGGGGGCGATGAGCAGTTCTTC
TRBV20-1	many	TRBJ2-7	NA	CSAPQVDRLYEQYF	TGCAGTGCTCCCCAAGTGGACAGACTCTACGAGCAGTACTTC
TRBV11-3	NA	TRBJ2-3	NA	CASSLQGPIDTQYF	TGTGCCAGCAGCTTACAGGGGCCGATAGATACGCAGTATTTT
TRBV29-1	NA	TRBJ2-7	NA	CSVGVIRDTLYEQYF	TGCAGCGTGGGCGTAATAAGGGACACCCTTTACGAGCAGTACTTC
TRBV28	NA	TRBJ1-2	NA	CASSPEAQVFGYTF	TGTGCCAGCAGCCCCGAGGCCCAGGTCTTTGGCTACACCTTC
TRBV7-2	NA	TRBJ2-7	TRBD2	CASSFLDGGRASYEQYF	TGTGCCAGCAGCTTCTTAGACGGCGGGAGGGCCAGCTACGAGCAGTACTTC
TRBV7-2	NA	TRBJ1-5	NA	CASSLASGLNQPQHF	TGTGCCAGCAGCTTAGCGTCCGGCCTCAATCAGCCCCAGCATTTT
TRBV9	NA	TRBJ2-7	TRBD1	CASSVGTGGSYEQYF	TGTGCCAGCAGCGTCGGGACAGGGGGCTCCTACGAGCAGTACTTC
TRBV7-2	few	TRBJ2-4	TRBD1	CASSLFTGAKNIQYF	TGTGCCAGCAGCTTGTTTACAGGGGCGAAAAACATTCAGTACTTC
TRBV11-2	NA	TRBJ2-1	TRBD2	CASSPRGSGRSDEQFF	TGTGCCAGCAGCCCCCGGGGTAGCGGGAGGTCCGATGAGCAGTTCTTC
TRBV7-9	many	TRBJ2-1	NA	CASSPPGSSYNEQFF	TGTGCCAGCAGCCCTCCAGGGAGCTCCTACAATGAGCAGTTCTTC
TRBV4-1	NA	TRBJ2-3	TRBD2	CASSQEGAGGYTDTQYF	TGCGCCAGCAGCCAAGAAGGGGCGGGGGGATACACAGATACGCAGTATTTT
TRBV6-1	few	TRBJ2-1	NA	CASVEVDNEQFF	TGTGCCAGCGTAGAAGTTGACAATGAGCAGTTCTTC
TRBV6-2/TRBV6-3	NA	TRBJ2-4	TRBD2	CASTIEAGVGNIQYF	TGTGCCAGCACCATAGAGGCGGGAGTGGGAAACATTCAGTACTTC
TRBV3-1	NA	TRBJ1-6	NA	CASSQETLSPLHF	TGTGCCAGCAGCCAAGAAACCTTATCACCCCTCCACTTT
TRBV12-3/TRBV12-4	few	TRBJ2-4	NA	CASSPHNRQAKNIQYF	TGTGCCAGCAGTCCCCATAATAGGCAAGCCAAAAACATTCAGTACTTC
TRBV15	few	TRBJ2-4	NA	CATSRDLSSWDIQYF	TGTGCCACCAGCAGAGATCTTTCATCGTGGGACATTCAGTACTTC
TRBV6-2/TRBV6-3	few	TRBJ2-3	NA	CASSSMGRPTDTQYF	TGTGCCAGCAGCTCCATGGGCCGTCCGACAGATACGCAGTATTTT
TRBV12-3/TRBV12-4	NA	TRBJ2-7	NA	CASAWVVERGYEQYF	TGTGCCAGCGCATGGGTGGTAGAGCGCGGCTACGAGCAGTACTTC
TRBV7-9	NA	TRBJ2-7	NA	CASSSDLARAQYF	TGTGCCAGCAGCTCTGATTTGGCCCGGGCCCAGTACTTC
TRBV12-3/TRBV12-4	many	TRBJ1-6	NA	CASSLNSPLHF	TGTGCCAGCAGCTTAAATTCACCCCTCCACTTT
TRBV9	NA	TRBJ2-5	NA	CASSFRDTPQETQYF	TGTGCCAGCAGCTTCCGGGACACCCCGCAAGAGACCCAGTACTTC
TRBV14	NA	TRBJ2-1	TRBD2	CASRTSGSSGEQFF	TGTGCCAGCAGGACTAGCGGGAGTTCTGGTGAGCAGTTCTTC
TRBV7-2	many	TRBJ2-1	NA	CASSLGDGGLYEQFF	TGTGCCAGCAGCTTAGGGGACGGGGGTTTATATGAGCAGTTCTTC
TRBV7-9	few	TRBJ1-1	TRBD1	CASSFGTGGTEAFF	TGTGCCAGCAGCTTCGGGACAGGGGGCACTGAAGCTTTCTTT
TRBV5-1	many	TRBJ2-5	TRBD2	CASSLPRTSGEETQYF	TGCGCCAGCAGCTTGCCTCGGACTAGCGGGGAAGAGACCCAGTACTTC
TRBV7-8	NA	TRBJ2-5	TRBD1	CASSPQQGQKTQYF	TGTGCCAGCAGCCCCCAACAGGGGCAGAAGACCCAGTACTTC
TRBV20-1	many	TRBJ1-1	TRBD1	CSAVDRGYTEAFF	TGCAGTGCGGTCGACAGGGGGTACACTGAAGCTTTCTTT
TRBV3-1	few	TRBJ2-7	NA	CASSQGGGGRSSYEQYF	TGTGCCAGCAGCCAAGGGGGGGGCGGAAGGAGCTCCTACGAGCAGTACTTC
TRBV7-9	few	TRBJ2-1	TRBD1	CASSSGQNEQFF	TGTGCCAGCAGCTCGGGACAGAATGAGCAGTTCTTC
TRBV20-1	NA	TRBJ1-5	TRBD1	CSARKGTENQPQHF	TGCAGTGCTAGGAAGGGGACAGAAAATCAGCCCCAGCATTTT
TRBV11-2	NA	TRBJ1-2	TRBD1	CASSSGQGATDGYTF	TGTGCCAGCAGCTCAGGACAGGGGGCGACTGACGGCTACACCTTC
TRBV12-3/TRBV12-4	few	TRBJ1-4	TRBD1	CASSSAGGAEKLFF	TGTGCCAGCAGTTCGGCAGGGGGGGCAGAAAAACTGTTTTTT
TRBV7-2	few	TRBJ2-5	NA	CASSQGGLSIIETQYF	TGTGCCAGCAGCCAGGGGGGGCTATCGATAATTGAGACCCAGTACTTC
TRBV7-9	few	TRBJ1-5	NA	CASSRQDQPQHF	TGTGCCAGCAGCAGACAGGATCAGCCCCAGCATTTT
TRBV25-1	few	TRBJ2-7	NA	CASRGQPTYEQYF	TGTGCCAGCAGGGGGCAGCCCACCTACGAGCAGTACTTC
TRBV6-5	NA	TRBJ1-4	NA	CASSYSRGEKLFF	TGTGCCAGCAGTTACTCGAGGGGTGAAAAACTGTTTTTT
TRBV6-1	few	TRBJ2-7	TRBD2	CASSPLAADSEQYF	TGTGCCAGCAGTCCACTAGCGGCCGACTCCGAGCAGTACTTC
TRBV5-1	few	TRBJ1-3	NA	CASSAEGNTIYF	TGCGCCAGCAGCGCAGAAGGAAACACCATATATTTT
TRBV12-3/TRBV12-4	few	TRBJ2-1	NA	CASTLTLENEQFF	TGTGCCAGCACCCTGACTTTGGAGAATGAGCAGTTCTTC
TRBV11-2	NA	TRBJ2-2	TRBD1	CASSLFGTGVVELFF	TGTGCCAGCAGCTTATTCGGGACAGGGGTAGTGGAGCTGTTTTTT
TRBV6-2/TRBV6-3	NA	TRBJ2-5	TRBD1	CASSQGAFLQETQYF	TGTGCCAGCAGCCAGGGGGCGTTCCTCCAAGAGACCCAGTACTTC
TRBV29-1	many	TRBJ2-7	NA	CSVVSLDKGYEQYF	NA
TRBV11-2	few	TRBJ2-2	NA	CASSRWGGVTGELFF	TGTGCCAGCAGCCGTTGGGGAGGAGTCACCGGGGAGCTGTTTTTT
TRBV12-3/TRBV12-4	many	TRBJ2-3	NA	CASSLSGTRYF	TGTGCCAGCAGTTTATCTGGGACTCGGTATTTT